This note documents a single T cell receptor beta chain sequence. The antigen this receptor binds is unknown. The record has no base qualities; no much larger clone is one base away. As encoded in the germline V gene, CDR1 is SGHRS while CDR2 is YFSETQ. The CDR3 contains 14 residues, cysteine and phenylalanine counted. Only CDR3 DNA is held: 42 bases, read in frame from base 1. Cut back by 4 bases and 8 bases, the V and J ends lie 18 bases apart. TCRbeta CDR3 regions were amplified from genomic DNA by means of the immunoSEQ Assay, a bias-controlled multiplex PCR. In the original analysis: The number of nucleated cells in each sample was estimated from the amplification of reference gene primers within the assay. To quantify the absolute abundance of each unique TCRbeta CDR3 rearrangement, sequence reads were collapsed and filtered. For each sample, productive Simpson clonality was calculated as the square root of Simpson's diversity index across productive rearrangements. TCRdb took this table from immuneACCESS and kept in-frame rearrangements with V and J called. Such tables lack part of the clones; where checked against another copy, unresolved V genes explain under half of the gap, and the rest is unexplained. D and trimming come from the DNA, and the V and J calls and clone size come from that table. Recorded for this sample are some 100,000 clones; 88% of them occurred a single time. Around 2% of the sample lies in the top ten.

This specimen belongs to a study of blood T cell repertoires in COVID-19 (dated by TCRdb to about 2020). The study in broad terms: Samples from collaborators originated in the United States, Italy and Spain and spanned both the acute and convalescent phases of COVID-19. The prospective study material was composed of cDNA or gDNA derived from T cells, B-cell-depleted T cells, or PBMCs. The dataset comprised deeply sampled blood TCRbeta repertoires from subjects exposed to, actively infected with, or recovered from COVID-19. A freely available public database, intended as a resource for researchers studying the immune response to SARS-CoV-2, is where the repertoires were released. The samples were drawn from two sources: the first 160 participants of the ongoing ImmuneRACE study, and fewer than 1,500 subjects contributed by 6 global collaborators. Nearly every sample came with metadata listing a de-identified subject ID, COVID-19 status, age in years and sex. HLA class I and class II types, where available, came from metadata supplied by the sample provider rather than from assay-based typing.

The investigation overall reported the following: The quantity of clinical and demographic metadata differed by source and by participant and was supplied without curation.

One collaborating source in Seattle enrolled patients during active infection and followed them longitudinally through the course of disease. Collaborating institutions collected whole blood in K2EDTA tubes following their own protocols. For TCRbeta analysis, collaborator samples were shipped as frozen whole blood, as isolated PBMCs, or as DNA extracted from either sample type. The source material was peripheral blood. This receptor was obtained from a man in his fifties or sixties with COVID-19, enrolled during active disease. Rearrangement joined TRBV5-1 to TRBJ1-1; there is no confident call for the D gene. The CDR3: CASSKVRGGREAFF. The DNA reads TGCGCCAGCAGCAAGGTCCGAGGAGGACGCGAAGCTTTCTTT.